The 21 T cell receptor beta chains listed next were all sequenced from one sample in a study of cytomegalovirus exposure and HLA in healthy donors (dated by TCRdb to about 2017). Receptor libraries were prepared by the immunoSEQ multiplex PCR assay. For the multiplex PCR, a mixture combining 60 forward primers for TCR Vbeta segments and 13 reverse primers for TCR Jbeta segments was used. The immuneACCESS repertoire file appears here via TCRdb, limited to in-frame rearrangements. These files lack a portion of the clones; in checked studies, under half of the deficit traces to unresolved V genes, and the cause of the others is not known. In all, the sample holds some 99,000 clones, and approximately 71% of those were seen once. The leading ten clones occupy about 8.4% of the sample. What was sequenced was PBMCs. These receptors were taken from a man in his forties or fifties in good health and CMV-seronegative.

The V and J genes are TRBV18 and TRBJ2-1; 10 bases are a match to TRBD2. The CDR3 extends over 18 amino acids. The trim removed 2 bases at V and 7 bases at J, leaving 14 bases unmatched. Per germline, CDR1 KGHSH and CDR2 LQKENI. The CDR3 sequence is CASSPLAGGTTDGNEQFF. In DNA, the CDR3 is TGTGCCAGCTCACCATTAGCGGGGGGCACGACGGATGGGAATGAGCAGTTCTTC.

CDR3 amino acids: CASSYLEGAAGYTF. In DNA, the CDR3 is TGTGCCAGCAGTTACTTAGAGGGGGCCGCTGGCTACACCTTC. V is TRBV6-5 and J is TRBJ1-2, with 7 bases lining up with TRBD1. The CDR3 spans 14 residues. Germline V gene sequence: CDR1 MNHEY, CDR2 SVGAGI. J was trimmed by 7 bases and V by 1 base; bases with no gene match: 6.

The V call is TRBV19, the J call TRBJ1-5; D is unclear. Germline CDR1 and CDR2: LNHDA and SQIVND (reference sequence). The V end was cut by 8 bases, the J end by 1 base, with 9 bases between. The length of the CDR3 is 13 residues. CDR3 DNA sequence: TGTGCCAGTCTCGGGTTGAGCAATCAGCCCCAGCATTTT. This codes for CASLGLSNQPQHF.

The CDR3 loop reads CASSPPGGNTGELFF. For the CDR3, the DNA is TGCGCCAGCAGCCCGCCGGGGGGAAACACCGGGGAGCTGTTTTTT. The chain employs TRBV5-1 and TRBJ2-2; 7 bases agree with TRBD2. Germline CDR1 SGHRS, CDR2 YFSETQ. J lost 2 bases, V lost 4 bases, and 5 bases had no gene match. CDR3 length: 15 residues.

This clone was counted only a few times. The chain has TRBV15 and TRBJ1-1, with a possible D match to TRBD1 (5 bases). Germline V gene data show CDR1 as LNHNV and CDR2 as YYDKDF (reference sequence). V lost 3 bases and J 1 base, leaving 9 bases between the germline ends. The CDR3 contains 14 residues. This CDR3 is CATSSGGGNTEAFF. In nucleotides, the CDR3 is TGTGCCACCAGCAGCGGGGGGGGGAACACTGAAGCTTTCTTT.

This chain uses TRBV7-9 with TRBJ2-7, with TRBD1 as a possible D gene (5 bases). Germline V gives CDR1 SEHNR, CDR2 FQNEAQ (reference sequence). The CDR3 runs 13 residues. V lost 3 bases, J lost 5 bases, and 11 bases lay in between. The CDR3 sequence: CASSFAQGDEQYF. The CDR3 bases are TGTGCCAGCAGCTTCGCCCAGGGCGACGAGCAGTACTTC.

CDR3 DNA: TGCGCCAGCAGCCCAGGACAGATGAACACTGAAGCTTTCTTT. Protein: CASSPGQMNTEAFF. This chain joins TRBV4-1 and TRBJ1-1; tentatively, D is TRBD1 (6 bases). Trimming removed 4 bases at V and 0 bases at J, with 9 bases between. This CDR3 comprises 14 residues. The germline gives CDR1 MGHRA, CDR2 YSYEKL.

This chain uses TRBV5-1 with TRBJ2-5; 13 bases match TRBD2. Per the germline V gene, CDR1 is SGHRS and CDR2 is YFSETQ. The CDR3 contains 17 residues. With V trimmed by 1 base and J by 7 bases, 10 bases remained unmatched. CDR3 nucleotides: TGCGCCAGCAGCTTGCGACTAGCGGGGGGCCATATCCGGACCCAGTACTTC. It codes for CASSLRLAGGHIRTQYF.

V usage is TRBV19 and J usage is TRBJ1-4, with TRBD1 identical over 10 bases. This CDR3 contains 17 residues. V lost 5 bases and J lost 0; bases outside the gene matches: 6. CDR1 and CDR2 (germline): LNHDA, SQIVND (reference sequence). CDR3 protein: CASSSGDRGATNEKLFF. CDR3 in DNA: TGTGCCAGTAGTTCCGGGGACAGGGGAGCAACTAATGAAAAACTGTTTTTT.

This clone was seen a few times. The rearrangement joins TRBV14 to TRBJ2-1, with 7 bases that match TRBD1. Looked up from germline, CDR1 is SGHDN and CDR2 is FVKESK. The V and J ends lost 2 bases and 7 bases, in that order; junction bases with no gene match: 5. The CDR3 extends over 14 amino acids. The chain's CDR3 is CASSQRRGQNEQFF. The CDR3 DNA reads TGTGCCAGCAGCCAACGAAGGGGGCAGAATGAGCAGTTCTTC.

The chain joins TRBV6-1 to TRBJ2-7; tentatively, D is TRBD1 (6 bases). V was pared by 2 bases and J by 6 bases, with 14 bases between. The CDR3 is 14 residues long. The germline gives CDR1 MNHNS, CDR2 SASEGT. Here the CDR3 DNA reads TGTGCCAGCAGTGAACTGGCAAAGGGGGTCGAGCAGTACTTC. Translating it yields CASSELAKGVEQYF.

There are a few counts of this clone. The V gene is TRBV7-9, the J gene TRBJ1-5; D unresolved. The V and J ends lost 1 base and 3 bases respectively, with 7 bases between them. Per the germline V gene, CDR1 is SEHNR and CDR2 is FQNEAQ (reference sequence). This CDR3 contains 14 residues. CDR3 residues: CASSLGGINQPQHF. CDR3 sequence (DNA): TGTGCCAGCAGCTTAGGAGGGATCAATCAGCCCCAGCATTTT.

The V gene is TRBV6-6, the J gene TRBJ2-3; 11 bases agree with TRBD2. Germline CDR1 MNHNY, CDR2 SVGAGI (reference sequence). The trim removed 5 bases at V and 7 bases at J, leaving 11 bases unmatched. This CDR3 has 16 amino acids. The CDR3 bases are TGTGCCAGCAGTACCCTTAGCGGGGGGGTGTTGTATACGCAGTATTTT. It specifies CASSTLSGGVLYTQYF.

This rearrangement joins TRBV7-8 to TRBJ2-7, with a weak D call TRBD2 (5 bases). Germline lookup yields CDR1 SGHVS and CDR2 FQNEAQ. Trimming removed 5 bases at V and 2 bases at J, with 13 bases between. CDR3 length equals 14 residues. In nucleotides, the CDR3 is TGTGCCAGCAGCCCCTCGGGGAACCCCTACGAGCAGTACTTC. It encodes CASSPSGNPYEQYF.

Here the CDR3 DNA reads TGTGCCAGCAGCTTGAGCTCGAGCTCCTACAATGAGCAGTTCTTC. Residues: CASSLSSSSYNEQFF. This chain joins TRBV5-4 and TRBJ2-1; no clear D. Germline CDR1 SGHNT, CDR2 YYREEE (reference sequence). The V and J ends lost 1 base and 0 bases respectively, with 8 bases between them. The CDR3 covers 15 residues.

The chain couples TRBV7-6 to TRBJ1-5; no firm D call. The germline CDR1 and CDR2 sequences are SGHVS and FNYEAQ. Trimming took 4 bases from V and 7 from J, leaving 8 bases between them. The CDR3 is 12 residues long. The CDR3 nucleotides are TGTGCCAGCAGCTCGGTCGGGCAGCCCCAGCATTTT. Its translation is CASSSVGQPQHF.

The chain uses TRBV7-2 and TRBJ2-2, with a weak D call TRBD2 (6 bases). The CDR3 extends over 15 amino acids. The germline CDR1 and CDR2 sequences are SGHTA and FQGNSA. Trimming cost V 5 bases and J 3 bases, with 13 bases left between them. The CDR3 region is CASSLGLTYTGELFF. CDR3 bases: TGTGCCAGCAGCCTGGGACTTACATACACCGGGGAGCTGTTTTTT.

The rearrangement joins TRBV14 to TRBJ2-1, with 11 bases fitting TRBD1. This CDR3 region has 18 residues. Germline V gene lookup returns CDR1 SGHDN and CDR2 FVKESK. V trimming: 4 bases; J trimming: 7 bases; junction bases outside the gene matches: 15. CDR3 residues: CASSPHGGQGALGNEQFF. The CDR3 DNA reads TGTGCCAGCAGCCCCCACGGAGGACAGGGGGCCTTAGGGAATGAGCAGTTCTTC.

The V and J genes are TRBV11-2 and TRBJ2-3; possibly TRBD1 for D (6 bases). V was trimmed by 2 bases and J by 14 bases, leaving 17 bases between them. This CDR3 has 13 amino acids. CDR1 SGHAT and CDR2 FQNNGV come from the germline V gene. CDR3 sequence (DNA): TGTGCCAGCAGCTTAAGAGGGGGTCCCCTGGGGTATTTT. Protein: CASSLRGGPLGYF.

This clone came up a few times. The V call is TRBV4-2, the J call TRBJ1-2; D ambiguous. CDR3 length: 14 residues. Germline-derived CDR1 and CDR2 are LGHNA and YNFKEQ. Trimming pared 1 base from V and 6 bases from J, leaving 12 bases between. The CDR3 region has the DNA TGTGCCAGCAGCCAAGTACGGGGTTACGATGGCTACACCTTC. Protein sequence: CASSQVRGYDGYTF.

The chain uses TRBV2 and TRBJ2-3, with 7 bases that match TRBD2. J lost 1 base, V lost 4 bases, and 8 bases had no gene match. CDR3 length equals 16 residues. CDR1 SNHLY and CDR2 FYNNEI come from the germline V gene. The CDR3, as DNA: TGTGCCAGCAGTGTAGTTCCAAGCGGGGGCACAGATACGCAGTATTTT. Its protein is CASSVVPSGGTDTQYF. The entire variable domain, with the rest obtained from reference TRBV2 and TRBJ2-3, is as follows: EPEVTQTPSHQVTQMGQEVILRCVPISNHLYFYWYRQILGQKVEFLVSFYNNEISEKSEIFDDQFSVERPDGSNFTLKIRSTKLEDSAMYFCASSVVPSGGTDTQYFGPGTRLTVL.